These T cell receptor beta chains were read from a single sample in a study of blood T cell repertoires in COVID-19. Sequencing used immunoSEQ multiplex PCR; TCRdb keeps in-frame clones, though not all of them. The sample lists a few hundred thousand clones, around 89% occurring once. The sample consisted of peripheral blood. These receptors all come from a woman aged 25 to 39 with COVID-19, enrolled during active disease. CDR3s include the opening cysteine and the closing phenylalanine or tryptophan. A D gene is named only where the DNA matches it firmly. Clone size is shown for a subset of rows, as once, few, many or a class of expanded clone.

D: TRBD1; V: TRBV5-4; size: few; J: TRBJ1-2; DNA: TGTGCCAGCAGCCCAGAGGGACAGCCAGCTAACTATGGCTACACCTTC; CDR3: CASSPEGQPANYGYTF
D: NA; V: TRBV2; size: NA; J: TRBJ1-2; DNA: TGTGCCAGCAGTGGCAGATACTATGGCTACACCTTC; CDR3: CASSGRYYGYTF
D: NA; V: TRBV6-2/TRBV6-3; size: once; J: TRBJ2-1; DNA: TGTGCCAGCAGCACCGAAGCAGGGAACTACAATGAGCAGTTCTTC; CDR3: CASSTEAGNYNEQFF
D: NA; V: TRBV6-2/TRBV6-3; size: few; J: TRBJ1-5; DNA: TGTGCCAGCAGTTACCTCAATCAGCCCCAGCATTTT; CDR3: CASSYLNQPQHF
D: TRBD1; V: TRBV27; size: NA; J: TRBJ2-1; DNA: TGTGCCAGCAGTACAGGGGGCAATAGCAATGAGCAGTTCTTC; CDR3: CASSTGGNSNEQFF
D: TRBD2; V: TRBV28; size: few; J: TRBJ2-1; DNA: TGTGCCAGCAGTAAAGTCAGCGGGAGGTACAATGAGCAGTTCTTC; CDR3: CASSKVSGRYNEQFF
D: TRBD1; V: TRBV28; size: NA; J: TRBJ2-7; DNA: TGTGCCAGCAGTTCGCAGACAGGGGTAATCGAGCAGTACTTC; CDR3: CASSSQTGVIEQYF
D: TRBD2; V: TRBV7-2; size: once; J: TRBJ2-5; DNA: TGTGCCAGCAGCTTAGGTCTAGCGGGGTTCCAAGAGACCCAGTACTTC; CDR3: CASSLGLAGFQETQYF
D: TRBD1; V: TRBV5-1; size: NA; J: TRBJ1-6; DNA: TGCGCCAGCAGCTTGGAGGGGGCGGCCTTGTATAATTCACCCCTCCACTTT; CDR3: CASSLEGAALYNSPLHF
D: TRBD2; V: TRBV5-4; size: NA; J: TRBJ2-1; DNA: TGTGCCAGCAGAAAGGGTGCGGGGGACGGTAATGAGCAGTTCTTC; CDR3: CASRKGAGDGNEQFF
D: TRBD2; V: TRBV7-9; size: NA; J: TRBJ2-2; DNA: TGTGCCAGCAGCTCAAACCGGGGGGGCCGGTCCGGGGAGCTGTTTTTT; CDR3: CASSSNRGGRSGELFF
D: NA; V: TRBV5-4; size: NA; J: TRBJ2-1; DNA: TGTGCCAGCAGCTTTATCAGGGGCCAGAATGAGCAGTTCTTC; CDR3: CASSFIRGQNEQFF
D: TRBD1; V: TRBV15; size: NA; J: TRBJ2-3; DNA: TGTGCCACCAGCACGGCCGGGACAGGGTCAGATACGCAGTATTTT; CDR3: CATSTAGTGSDTQYF
D: NA; V: TRBV29-1; size: NA; J: TRBJ2-3; DNA: TGCAGCGTTGACAGGGAAACAGATACGCAGTATTTT; CDR3: CSVDRETDTQYF
D: NA; V: TRBV11-2; size: once; J: TRBJ1-1; DNA: TGTGCCAGCACCTTCGGGGGGCCGGTCACTGAAGCTTTCTTT; CDR3: CASTFGGPVTEAFF
D: NA; V: TRBV6-5; size: NA; J: TRBJ2-1; DNA: TGTGCCAGCAGTTACTCTAGCGGCTCCTACAATGAGCAGTTCTTC; CDR3: CASSYSSGSYNEQFF
D: TRBD1; V: TRBV2; size: once; J: TRBJ1-3; DNA: TGTGCCAGCAAGCCAGGGGGCGGAAACACCATATATTTT; CDR3: CASKPGGGNTIYF
D: TRBD1; V: TRBV3-1/TRBV3-2; size: NA; J: TRBJ2-5; DNA: TGTGCCAGCAGCACTCGACAGGGGGGGCCCCAAGAGACCCAGTACTTC; CDR3: CASSTRQGGPQETQYF
D: NA; V: TRBV28; size: NA; J: TRBJ1-1; DNA: TGTGCCAGCAGTTTAACGGCGCGGCGGACAGCGAACACTGAAGCTTTCTTT; CDR3: CASSLTARRTANTEAFF
D: NA; V: TRBV7-8; size: NA; J: TRBJ2-2; DNA: TGTGCCAGCAGCCATGCGCAGGCCGGGGAGCTGTTTTTT; CDR3: CASSHAQAGELFF
D: NA; V: TRBV5-6; size: NA; J: TRBJ1-2; DNA: TGTGCCAGCAGCTTGTACAGTACGGGGAACTATGGCTACACCTTC; CDR3: CASSLYSTGNYGYTF
D: TRBD2; V: TRBV28; size: NA; J: TRBJ2-2; DNA: TGTGCCAGCAGAAAGCGGGGCTTGAACACCGGGGAGCTGTTTTTT; CDR3: CASRKRGLNTGELFF
D: NA; V: TRBV20-1; size: NA; J: TRBJ2-5; DNA: TGCAGTGCTAGTAGGAGGAACCAAGAGACCCAGTACTTC; CDR3: CSASRRNQETQYF
D: TRBD2; V: TRBV30; size: NA; J: TRBJ2-3; DNA: TGTGCGTACGGACCCGCGGGGGGGGAAATCGAGGATACGCAGTATTTT; CDR3: CAYGPAGGEIEDTQYF
D: NA; V: TRBV6-5; size: NA; J: TRBJ1-2; DNA: TGTGCCAGCAGTTCCCAACAGGGCCCCCTCTATGGCTACACCTTC; CDR3: CASSSQQGPLYGYTF
D: NA; V: TRBV7-9; size: NA; J: TRBJ1-1; DNA: TGTGCCAGCATGAAGCCAGGTATCGGGAACACTGAAGCTTTCTTT; CDR3: CASMKPGIGNTEAFF
D: NA; V: TRBV3-1/TRBV3-2; size: NA; J: TRBJ2-4; DNA: TGTGCCAGCAGCCAAGGGGCCAGTTCCCTTGGGGCGTCCAAAAACATTCAGTACTTC; CDR3: CASSQGASSLGASKNIQYF
D: NA; V: TRBV21-1; size: NA; J: TRBJ1-6; DNA: TGTGCCAGCAGCAAACGACAGGGCAGGTCACCCCTCCACTTT; CDR3: CASSKRQGRSPLHF
D: TRBD2; V: TRBV7-9; size: few; J: TRBJ2-2; DNA: TGTGCCAGCAGCTTGATGGGACTAGCCGCGAACACCGGGGAGCTGTTTTTT; CDR3: CASSLMGLAANTGELFF
D: NA; V: TRBV7-9; size: NA; J: TRBJ2-7; DNA: TGTGCCAGCAGCCACACACTCGGATCCGGGATGGGGGAGCAGTACTTC; CDR3: CASSHTLGSGMGEQYF
D: NA; V: TRBV15; size: NA; J: TRBJ1-5; DNA: TGTGCCACCAGCAGAGCAATTCGGGGGAACCAGCCCCAGCATTTT; CDR3: CATSRAIRGNQPQHF
D: TRBD1; V: TRBV27; size: NA; J: TRBJ1-6; DNA: TGTGCCAGCAGTTTTTGGGCGGGACAGGGAGGCCGGGGCCTCCACTTT; CDR3: CASSFWAGQGGRGLHF
D: NA; V: TRBV6-2/TRBV6-3; size: NA; J: TRBJ2-2; DNA: TGTGCCAGCAGTTACGAAAGGGGGGGCCCCAACACCGGGGAGCTGTTTTTT; CDR3: CASSYERGGPNTGELFF
D: TRBD1; V: TRBV4-1; size: NA; J: TRBJ1-1; DNA: TGCGCCAGCAGCCACGTCCGGGACAGGGGGGTAGTCTTT; CDR3: CASSHVRDRGVVF
D: TRBD1; V: TRBV2; size: once; J: TRBJ1-1; DNA: TGTGCCAGCAGTGCTCCCGGACAGGGAAGAGAGAACACTGAAGCTTTCTTT; CDR3: CASSAPGQGRENTEAFF
D: NA; V: TRBV7-9; size: NA; J: TRBJ2-1; DNA: TGTGCCAGCAGCTCGTCCAGTGAGCAGTTCTTC; CDR3: CASSSSSEQFF